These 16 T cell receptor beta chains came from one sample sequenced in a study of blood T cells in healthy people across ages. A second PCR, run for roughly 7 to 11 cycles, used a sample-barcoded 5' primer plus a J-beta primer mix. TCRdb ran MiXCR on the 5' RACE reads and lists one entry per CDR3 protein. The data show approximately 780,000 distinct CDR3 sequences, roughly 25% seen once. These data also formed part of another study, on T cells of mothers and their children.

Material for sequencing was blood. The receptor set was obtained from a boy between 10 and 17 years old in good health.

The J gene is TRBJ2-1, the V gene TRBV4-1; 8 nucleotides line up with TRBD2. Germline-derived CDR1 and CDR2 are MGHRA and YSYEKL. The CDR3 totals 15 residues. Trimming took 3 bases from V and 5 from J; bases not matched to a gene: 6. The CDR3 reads CASSHSGGANNEQFF. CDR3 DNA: TGCGCCAGCAGCCATTCCGGGGGGGCCAACAATGAGCAGTTCTTC.

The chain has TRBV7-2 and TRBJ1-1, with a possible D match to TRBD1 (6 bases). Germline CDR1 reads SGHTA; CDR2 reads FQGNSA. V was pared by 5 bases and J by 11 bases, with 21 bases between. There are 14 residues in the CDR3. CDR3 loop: CASSPWTGGPSAFF. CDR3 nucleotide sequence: TGTGCCAGCAGCCCCTGGACGGGGGGGCCCTCGGCTTTCTTT. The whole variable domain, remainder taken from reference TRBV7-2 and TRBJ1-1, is GAGVSQSPSNKVTEKGKDVELRCDPISGHTALYWYRQSLGQGLEFLIYFQGNSAPDKSGLPSDRFSAERTGGSVSTLTIQRTQQEDSAVYLCASSPWTGGPSAFFGQGTRLTVV.

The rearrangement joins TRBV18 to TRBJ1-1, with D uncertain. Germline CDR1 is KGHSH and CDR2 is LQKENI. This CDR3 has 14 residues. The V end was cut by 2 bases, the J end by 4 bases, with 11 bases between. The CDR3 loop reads CASSPVEGGTEAFF. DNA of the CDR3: TGTGCCAGCTCACCAGTCGAGGGAGGCACTGAAGCTTTCTTT.

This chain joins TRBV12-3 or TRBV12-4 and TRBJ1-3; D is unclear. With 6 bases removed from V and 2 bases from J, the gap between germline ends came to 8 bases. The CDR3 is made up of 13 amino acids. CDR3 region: CASRTTAGNTIYF. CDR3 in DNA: TGTGCCAGCAGGACCACCGCTGGAAACACCATATATTTT.

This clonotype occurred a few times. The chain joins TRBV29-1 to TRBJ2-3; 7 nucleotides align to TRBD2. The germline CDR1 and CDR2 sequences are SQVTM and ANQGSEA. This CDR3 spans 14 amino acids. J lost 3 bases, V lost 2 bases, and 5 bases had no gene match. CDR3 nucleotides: TGCAGCGTTGAATTGTCGGGGGGTACAGATACGCAGTATTTT. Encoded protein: CSVELSGGTDTQYF.

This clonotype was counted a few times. The CDR3 sequence is CASSFTGTQETQYF. As DNA, the CDR3 is TGTGCCAGCAGCTTCACCGGGACCCAAGAGACCCAGTACTTC. The V call is TRBV7-2, the J call TRBJ2-5; D assignment may be TRBD1 or TRBD2 (5 bases each). Trimming pared 3 bases from V and 1 base from J, leaving 9 bases between. This CDR3 comprises 14 residues. From germline, CDR1 is SGHTA and CDR2 FQGNSA.

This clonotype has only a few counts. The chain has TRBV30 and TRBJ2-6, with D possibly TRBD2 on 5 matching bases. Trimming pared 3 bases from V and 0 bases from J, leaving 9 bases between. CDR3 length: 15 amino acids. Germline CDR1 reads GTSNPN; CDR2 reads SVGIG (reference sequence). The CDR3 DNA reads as TGTGCCTGGAGCGTAAGCGGCTCTGGGGCCAACGTCCTGACTTTC. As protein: CAWSVSGSGANVLTF.

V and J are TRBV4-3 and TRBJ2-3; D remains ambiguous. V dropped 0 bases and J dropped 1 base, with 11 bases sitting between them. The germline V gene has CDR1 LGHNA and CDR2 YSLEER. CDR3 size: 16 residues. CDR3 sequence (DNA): TGCGCCAGCAGCCAAGATCTCAGGCCAGGCACAGATACGCAGTATTTT. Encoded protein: CASSQDLRPGTDTQYF.

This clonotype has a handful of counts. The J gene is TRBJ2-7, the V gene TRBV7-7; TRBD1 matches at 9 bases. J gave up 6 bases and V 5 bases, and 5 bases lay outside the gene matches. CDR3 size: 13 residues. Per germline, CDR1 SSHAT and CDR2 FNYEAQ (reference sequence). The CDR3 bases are TGTGCCAGCAGCCGCGACAGGGGGTCCGAGCAGTACTTC. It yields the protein CASSRDRGSEQYF. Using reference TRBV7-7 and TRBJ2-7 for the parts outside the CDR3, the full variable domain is GAGVSQSPRYKVTKRGQDVTLRCDPISSHATLYWYQQALGQGPEFLTYFNYEAQPDKSGLPSDRFSAERPEGSISTLTIQRTEQRDSAMYRCASSRDRGSEQYFGPGTRLTVT.

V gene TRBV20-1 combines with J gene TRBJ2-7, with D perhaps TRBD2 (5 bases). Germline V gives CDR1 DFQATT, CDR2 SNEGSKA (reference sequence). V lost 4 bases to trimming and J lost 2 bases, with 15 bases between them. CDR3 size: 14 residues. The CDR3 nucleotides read TGCAGTGCTACCCAATTTTACGGGACCTACGAGCAGTACTTC. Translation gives CSATQFYGTYEQYF.

CDR3 bases: TGTGCCAGCTCACCACCTGGCAGAGGGCGAGGAAACATTCAGTACTTC. This gives the protein CASSPPGRGRGNIQYF. The V call is TRBV18, the J call TRBJ2-4, with a possible D match to TRBD2 (5 bases). Trimming pared 0 bases from V and 6 bases from J, leaving 15 bases between. The CDR3 covers 16 residues. Germline V lookup: CDR1 KGHSH, CDR2 LQKENI.

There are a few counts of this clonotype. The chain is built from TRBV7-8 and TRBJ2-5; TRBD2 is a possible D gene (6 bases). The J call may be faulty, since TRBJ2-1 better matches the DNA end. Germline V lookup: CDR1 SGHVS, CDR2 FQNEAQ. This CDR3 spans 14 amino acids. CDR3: CASSLERGMREQFF. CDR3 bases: TGTGCCAGCAGCTTAGAACGGGGGATGCGGGAGCAGTTCTTC.

CDR3: CASSPLGAGDNEQFF. DNA for the CDR3: TGTGCCAGCAGTCCCCTAGGAGCGGGGGACAATGAGCAGTTCTTC. The chain joins TRBV6-1 to TRBJ2-1; 8 nucleotides line up with TRBD2. CDR3 length equals 15 residues. V was pared by 5 bases and J by 5 bases, with 8 bases of the junction left unmatched. Germline V gene lookup returns CDR1 MNHNS and CDR2 SASEGT.

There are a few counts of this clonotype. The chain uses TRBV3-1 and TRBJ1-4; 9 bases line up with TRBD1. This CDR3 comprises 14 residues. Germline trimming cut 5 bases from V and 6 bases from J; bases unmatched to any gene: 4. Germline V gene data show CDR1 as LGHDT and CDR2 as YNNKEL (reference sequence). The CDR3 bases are TGTGCCAGCAGCAAAGGACAGGGGTATGAAAAACTGTTTTTT. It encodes CASSKGQGYEKLFF.

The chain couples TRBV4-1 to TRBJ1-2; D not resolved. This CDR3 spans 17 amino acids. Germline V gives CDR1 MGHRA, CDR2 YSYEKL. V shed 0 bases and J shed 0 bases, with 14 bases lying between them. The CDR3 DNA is TGCGCCAGCAGCCAAGAAGGTCAGGACCGGTCTAACTATGGCTACACCTTC. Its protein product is CASSQEGQDRSNYGYTF.

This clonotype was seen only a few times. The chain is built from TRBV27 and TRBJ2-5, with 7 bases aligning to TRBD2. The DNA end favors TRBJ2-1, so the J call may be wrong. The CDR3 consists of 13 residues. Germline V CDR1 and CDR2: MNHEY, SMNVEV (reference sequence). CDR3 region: CASSGGAYNEQFF. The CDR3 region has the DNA TGTGCCAGCAGTGGGGGGGCCTACAATGAGCAGTTCTTC.